The 19 T cell receptor beta chains below all came from one sample that was sequenced in a study of cytomegalovirus exposure and HLA in healthy donors. Primers for the PCR totalled 60 Vbeta and 13 Jbeta. The repertoire was sequenced with immunoSEQ multiplex PCR; TCRdb's copy has only in-frame clones and lacks some. The listing records about 70,000 clones. Source material: PBMCs. These receptors were obtained from a female donor in good health and CMV-seropositive.

V usage is TRBV7-2 and J usage is TRBJ1-5; 9 nucleotides line up with TRBD1. Unmatched junction bases numbered 5, after V lost 6 bases and J lost 5 bases. Germline V gives CDR1 SGHTA, CDR2 FQGNSA. The CDR3 length is 14 residues. This chain's CDR3 is CASRGQGLYQPQHF. CDR3 bases: TGTGCCAGCAGGGGACAGGGCTTATATCAGCCCCAGCATTTT.

The chain joins TRBV6-1 to TRBJ1-2; 7 bases fit TRBD1. Germline V gives CDR1 MNHNS, CDR2 SASEGT. The CDR3 extends over 14 amino acids. The ends lost 5 bases at V and 3 bases at J; junction bases unmatched: 6. The DNA of the CDR3 is TGTGCCAGCAGTTTACCGGGGACAGACTATGGCTACACCTTC. Translated, it gives CASSLPGTDYGYTF.

The V gene is TRBV5-1, the J gene TRBJ1-2; 7 nucleotides line up with TRBD1. CDR1 and CDR2 from the germline V gene are SGHRS and YFSETQ. The CDR3 is made up of 15 amino acids. With 6 bases clipped from V and 1 base from J, the junction kept 9 bases outside the gene matches. The CDR3 nucleotides read TGCGCCAGCACCGTGACAGGGCGGGGTAACTATGGCTACACCTTC. It specifies CASTVTGRGNYGYTF.

CDR3 DNA: TGTGCCAGCAGCTCTAGACTAGCGGGGACAGAGGGGGAGCAGTTCTTC. Translated, it gives CASSSRLAGTEGEQFF. The chain joins TRBV5-6 to TRBJ2-1, with 11 bases identical to TRBD2. V lost 3 bases and J lost 10; bases outside the gene matches: 12. The CDR3 spans 16 residues. Looked up from germline, CDR1 is SGHDT and CDR2 is YYEEEE. Using reference TRBV5-6 and TRBJ2-1 for the parts outside the CDR3, the full variable domain is DAGVTQSPTHLIKTRGQQVTLRCSPKSGHDTVSWYQQALGQGPQFIFQYYEEEERQRGNFPDRFSGHQFPNYSSELNVNALLLGDSALYLCASSSRLAGTEGEQFFGPGTRLTVL.

V is TRBV27 and J is TRBJ1-1, with TRBD1 as a possible D gene (5 bases). Germline-derived CDR1 and CDR2 are MNHEY and SMNVEV (reference sequence). V gave up 5 bases and J gave up 4 bases, with 20 bases separating them. The CDR3 is 16 residues long. The CDR3 region has the DNA TGTGCCAGCAGTCGAATCACCCCGTTGGGGCGCACTGAAGCTTTCTTT. It translates to CASSRITPLGRTEAFF.

The CDR3 loop is CASSSQGAQETQYF. The CDR3 DNA follows: TGCGCCAGCAGCTCACAGGGGGCGCAAGAGACCCAGTACTTC. This chain joins TRBV5-1 and TRBJ2-5; TRBD1 agrees at 9 bases. Germline trimming cut 3 bases from V and 2 bases from J; bases unmatched to any gene: 2. Germline V gives CDR1 SGHRS, CDR2 YFSETQ. This CDR3 contains 14 residues.

This chain connects TRBV6-5 to TRBJ1-4; 11 bases are a match to TRBD1. Germline V CDR1 and CDR2: MNHEY, SVGAGI. The trim removed 7 bases at V and 8 bases at J, leaving 6 bases unmatched. The CDR3 is 14 residues long. This CDR3 is CASTSGTGGEKLFF. CDR3 coding DNA: TGTGCCAGCACTTCCGGGACAGGGGGGGAAAAACTGTTTTTT.

V is TRBV30 and J is TRBJ1-2; 9 positions agree with TRBD1. The V gene end was trimmed by 2 bases and the J gene end by 4 bases; junction bases not matched to a gene: 5. The CDR3 is made up of 14 amino acids. CDR1 and CDR2 from the germline V gene are GTSNPN and SVGIG (reference sequence). The CDR3 region has the DNA TGTGCCTGGAGTTCGGGACAGGGATCCTATGGCTACACCTTC. This gives the protein CAWSSGQGSYGYTF.

The chain is built from TRBV28 and TRBJ2-7; TRBD2 is a possible D gene (7 bases). CDR3 length: 14 residues. V was trimmed by 2 bases and J by 5 bases, leaving 13 bases between them. Germline CDR1 MDHEN, CDR2 SYDVKM. CDR3 protein: CASSLMGGLDEQYF. Here the CDR3 DNA reads TGTGCCAGCAGTTTAATGGGGGGGCTTGACGAGCAGTACTTC. The full variable domain, with the rest looked up from reference TRBV28 and TRBJ2-7, is DVKVTQSSRYLVKRTGEKVFLECVQDMDHENMFWYRQDPGLGLRLIYFSYDVKMKEKGDIPEGYSVSREKKERFSLILESASTNQTSMYLCASSLMGGLDEQYFGPGTRLTVT.

The genes are TRBV18 and TRBJ1-2, with TRBD1 matching over 9 bases. Germline lookup yields CDR1 KGHSH and CDR2 LQKENI. CDR3 size: 17 residues. The trim removed 3 bases at V and 3 bases at J, leaving 11 bases unmatched. The CDR3 loop reads CASSPQPPRQGDYGYTF. The CDR3 region has the DNA TGTGCCAGCTCACCTCAGCCCCCTAGACAGGGGGACTATGGCTACACCTTC.

The chain employs TRBV4-3 and TRBJ2-7; unclear D gene. Trimming took 1 base from V and 2 from J, leaving 6 bases between them. Germline V CDR1 and CDR2: LGHNA, YSLEER. The CDR3 contains 13 residues. CDR3 nucleotides: TGCGCCAGCAGCCAAGCAGGTACCTACGAGCAGTACTTC. It encodes CASSQAGTYEQYF.

The chain couples TRBV5-1 to TRBJ1-1, with 8 bases identical to TRBD1. Germline-derived CDR1 and CDR2 are SGHRS and YFSETQ. The CDR3 contains 14 residues. Trimming cost V 6 bases and J 5 bases; bases outside gene matches: 9. CDR3 sequence reads: CASNLQGEGTEAFF. For the CDR3, the DNA is TGCGCCAGCAATCTACAGGGGGAAGGGACTGAAGCTTTCTTT.

The rearrangement links TRBV4-3 to TRBJ2-3; the match to TRBD1 covers 7 bases. This CDR3 spans 16 amino acids. V gave up 5 bases and J gave up 2 bases; unmatched junction bases: 10. CDR1 is LGHNA and CDR2 is YSLEER in the germline V gene. CDR3 sequence (DNA): TGCGCCAGCAGCGCACTACAGGGGTCCCCCACAGATACGCAGTATTTT. It encodes CASSALQGSPTDTQYF.

The chain carries TRBV7-6 and TRBJ1-6, with 8 nucleotides matching TRBD1. CDR1 is SGHVS and CDR2 is FNYEAQ in the germline V gene. The CDR3 totals 14 residues. V trimming: 6 bases; J trimming: 9 bases; junction bases outside the gene matches: 7. Written as DNA, the CDR3 is TGTGCCAGCAGACCCACAGGGGGAAGTTCACCCCTCCACTTT. It yields the protein CASRPTGGSSPLHF.

The chain couples TRBV29-1 to TRBJ1-1; D remains ambiguous. This CDR3 is 10 amino acids long. V gave up 6 bases and J gave up 13 bases, with 15 bases separating them. CDR1 is SQVTM, CDR2 ANQGSEA, per germline. CDR3 region: CSVEGRGDFF. In DNA, the CDR3 is TGCAGCGTGGAGGGTCGGGGAGATTTCTTT.

V and J are TRBV6-6 and TRBJ1-2, with D unclear. From germline, CDR1 is MNHNY and CDR2 SVGAGI (reference sequence). The CDR3 has 11 residues. Trimming removed 5 bases at V and 5 bases at J, with 6 bases between. The CDR3 loop reads CASSGQYGYTF. In DNA form, the CDR3 reads TGTGCCAGCAGTGGGCAATATGGCTACACCTTC.

J is TRBJ2-5 and V is TRBV4-1, with D perhaps TRBD2 (6 bases). The CDR3 totals 16 residues. V was shortened by 4 bases and J by 6 bases, with 21 bases between the two germline ends. The germline V gene encodes CDR1 MGHRA and CDR2 YSYEKL. CDR3 bases: TGCGCCAGCAGCCCTGGAGGCTTTCGGGGGATGCAGACCCAGTACTTC. Its protein is CASSPGGFRGMQTQYF.

The chain employs TRBV30 and TRBJ1-1; 10 nucleotides line up with TRBD1. This CDR3 has 14 amino acids. Trimming at V came to 3 bases and at J to 5 bases, leaving 6 bases not matched to a gene. CDR1 and CDR2 from the germline V gene are GTSNPN and SVGIG (reference sequence). CDR3 protein: CAWSRQGAWTEAFF. The DNA of the CDR3 is TGTGCCTGGAGCCGACAGGGGGCATGGACTGAAGCTTTCTTT.

The J gene is TRBJ1-2, the V gene TRBV28; tentative D call: TRBD1 (5 bases). Trimming removed 7 bases at V and 3 bases at J, with 21 bases between. CDR3 length equals 16 residues. Germline CDR1 and CDR2: MDHEN and SYDVKM. CDR3 in amino acids: CASTREGAPSHYGYTF. The CDR3, as DNA: TGTGCCAGCACCAGGGAAGGGGCCCCATCTCACTATGGCTACACCTTC.